Each of the 6 T cell receptor beta chains below was sequenced from the same sample in a study of chemoradiotherapy in HPV16-positive cancers. Profiling relied on immunoSEQ multiplex PCR, and the TCRdb table lists in-frame clones only, not all of them. The repertoire holds about 12,000 clones, with approximately 75% as singletons. The material was obtained from a patient who underwent chemoradiotherapy. The receptors derive from a human donor with HPV-associated anogenital cancer.

By share, this clone ranks as medium-sized. This chain uses TRBV9 with TRBJ2-3, with 9 bases aligning to TRBD1. The germline V gene has CDR1 SGDLS and CDR2 YYNGEE. J lost 1 base, V lost 3 bases, and 3 bases had no gene match. The CDR3 covers 15 residues. This CDR3 reads CASSEDRGGTDTQYF. CDR3 sequence (DNA): TGTGCCAGCAGCGAGGACAGGGGAGGCACAGATACGCAGTATTTT.

The gene calls are TRBV4-1 and TRBJ2-3; D uncertain. Trimming left V 1 base short and J 4 bases short, with 12 bases between. Germline V gene sequence: CDR1 MGHRA, CDR2 YSYEKL. The CDR3 spans 15 residues. The CDR3 is CASSQGDLIADTQYF. DNA of the CDR3: TGCGCCAGCAGCCAAGGAGACTTGATCGCAGATACGCAGTATTTT.

The CDR3: CATSRGQLYEQYF. The CDR3 nucleotides are TGTGCCACCAGCAGGGGACAGTTATACGAGCAGTACTTC. The chain joins TRBV15 to TRBJ2-7, with TRBD1 matching 7 bases. The germline CDR1 and CDR2 sequences are LNHNV and YYDKDF (reference sequence). The junction had 3 bases not matched to a gene; V was cut back by 3 bases and J by 4 bases. The CDR3 runs 13 residues.

This clone was counted a few times. The genes are TRBV28 and TRBJ2-2; possibly TRBD2 for D (6 bases). There are 14 residues in the CDR3. The germline V gene encodes CDR1 MDHEN and CDR2 SYDVKM. V shed 6 bases and J shed 3 bases, with 11 bases lying between them. The CDR3 DNA is TGTGCCAGCAGCCGCAGGAGGGACACCGGGGAGCTGTTTTTT. As protein: CASSRRRDTGELFF.

A few counts support this clone. The chain joins TRBV7-2 to TRBJ2-2; TRBD2 is a possible D gene (6 bases). Trimming pared 5 bases from V and 2 bases from J, leaving 12 bases between. Germline CDR1 is SGHTA and CDR2 is FQGNSA. This CDR3 comprises 15 residues. The CDR3 coding sequence is TGTGCCAGCAGCATAAGGGGACTCAACACCGGGGAGCTGTTTTTT. This gives the protein CASSIRGLNTGELFF.

The CDR3 sequence: CASVDGPVNTEAFF. CDR3 DNA sequence: TGTGCCAGCGTTGACGGACCGGTGAACACTGAAGCTTTCTTT. This rearrangement joins TRBV28 to TRBJ1-1, with D unresolved. V was trimmed by 8 bases and J by 0 bases, leaving 13 bases between them. Germline V CDR1 and CDR2: MDHEN, SYDVKM. This CDR3 has 14 residues.